This TCR beta chain is from a study of cytomegalovirus exposure and HLA in healthy donors. Findings of the study overall: Cytomegalovirus association was assigned to under 200 TCR beta chains.

On this clone: Its target is unknown.

Both 60 Vbeta primers and 13 Jbeta primers went into the PCR. The table came from immunoSEQ multiplex PCR; TCRdb's copy has only in-frame clones and leaves some out. The sample carries approximately 150,000 clones, roughly two thirds recorded once. Germline V gene lookup returns CDR1 MGHRA and CDR2 YSYEKL. The CDR3 spans 14 residues. V lost 0 bases to trimming and J lost 8 bases, with 13 bases between them. The chain uses TRBV4-1 and TRBJ1-2, with D perhaps matching TRBD1 (6 bases). The sequencing sample was made of PBMCs. The sequence came from a woman between 35 and 50 years old in good health and CMV-seropositive. This CDR3 is CASSQDRGAGGYTF. CDR3 coding DNA: TGCGCCAGCAGCCAAGACCGGGGGGCGGGAGGCTACACCTTC.